One sample yielded the 7 T cell receptor beta chains listed below, sequenced in a study of blood T cell repertoires in COVID-19. Here immunoSEQ multiplex PCR was the method, and the copy in TCRdb shows in-frame clones only, minus some. Among approximately 160,000 clones listed, around 78% were seen once. Material for sequencing was PBMCs or T cells enriched from blood (not recorded which). The source of these receptors is a woman between 50 and 59 years old who had recovered from COVID-19.

This clone showed up just once. CDR3 sequence reads: CASSLSFPRYYGYTF. The CDR3 region has the DNA TGTGCCAGCAGCTTAAGTTTTCCCCGGTACTATGGCTACACCTTC. This chain uses TRBV11-3 with TRBJ1-2; D call uncertain. This CDR3 region has 15 residues. Germline assignment: CDR1 SGHNT and CDR2 YENEEA. V was pared by 2 bases and J by 3 bases, with 13 bases between.

The chain joins TRBV28 to TRBJ1-1, with 8 bases matching TRBD1. CDR3 length: 15 residues. Losses at the gene ends were 6 bases for V and 2 bases for J; bases not matched to a gene: 8. Germline V CDR1 and CDR2: MDHEN, SYDVKM. Here the CDR3 reads CASSPGQGGNTEAFF. DNA for the CDR3: TGTGCCAGCAGCCCCGGACAGGGTGGCAACACTGAAGCTTTCTTT.

CDR3 nucleotides: TGTGCCAGCAGTGAAATAGGGGGCGGAAACATTCAGTACTTC. Translating it yields CASSEIGGGNIQYF. V is TRBV6-1 and J is TRBJ2-4; TRBD1 agrees at 7 bases. V shed 2 bases and J 6 bases; nucleotides not matched to a gene: 4. The germline V gene encodes CDR1 MNHNS and CDR2 SASEGT. This CDR3 has 14 amino acids.

The V gene is TRBV30, the J gene TRBJ1-2, with 11 bases aligning to TRBD1. CDR1 and CDR2 (germline): GTSNPN, SVGIG (reference sequence). The junction had 8 bases not matched to a gene; V was cut back by 0 bases and J by 5 bases. This CDR3 is 16 amino acids long. The CDR3 DNA follows: TGTGCCTGGAGTGTTAGGAGGACAGGGGGCCAGTATGGCTACACCTTC. Its translation: CAWSVRRTGGQYGYTF.

The chain couples TRBV7-9 to TRBJ2-7; D perhaps matches TRBD1 (6 bases). The length of the CDR3 is 15 residues. The V and J ends lost 5 bases and 2 bases respectively, with 16 bases between them. Per germline, CDR1 SEHNR and CDR2 FQNEAQ (reference sequence). In DNA, the CDR3 is TGTGCCAGCAGCCGAGGACAGACGCCGACCTACGAGCAGTACGTC. Translating it yields CASSRGQTPTYEQYV.

The chain links TRBV7-9 to TRBJ1-2; 10 bases line up with TRBD1. The CDR3 spans 15 residues. The germline V gene encodes CDR1 SEHNR and CDR2 FQNEAQ (reference sequence). The J segment lost 7 bases and the V segment lost 3 bases, leaving 8 bases of the junction unmatched. The DNA of the CDR3 is TGTGCCAGCAGCTTGGCCGGGACAGGGGCTGCTGGCTACACCTTC. Amino acids: CASSLAGTGAAGYTF.

Note on this clone: Different DNA sequences within this sample yield the same CDR3. This chain connects TRBV7-9 to TRBJ1-4, with D perhaps TRBD1 (5 bases). V lost 3 bases to trimming and J lost 14 bases, with 16 bases between them. The germline gives CDR1 SEHNR, CDR2 FQNEAQ (reference sequence). The CDR3 extends over 13 amino acids. DNA for the CDR3: TGTGCCAGCAGCTTCATCCAGGGCGAGGTTCTGTTTTTT. As protein: CASSFIQGEVLFF. Using reference TRBV7-9 and TRBJ1-4 for the parts outside the CDR3, the full variable domain is DTGVSQNPRHKITKRGQNVTFRCDPISEHNRLYWYRQTLGQGPEFLTYFQNEAQLEKSRLLSDRFSAERPKGSFSTLEIQRTEQGDSAMYLCASSFIQGEVLFFGSGTQLSVL.